The following is a TCR beta chain sequence with its context. As handled by the study authors: It was from reference gene primer amplification that nucleated cell counts were estimated. The protocol was immunoSEQ multiplex PCR, while the TCRdb copy is restricted to in-frame clones and leaves out a portion. That table supplies the V and J calls and clone size; D and trimming were determined from the DNA. The sample includes some 200,000 clones, around 80% of them seen just once. CDR3 length equals 15 residues. Germline V gene data show CDR1 as GTSNPN and CDR2 as SVGIG (reference sequence). Losses at the gene ends were 1 base for V and 7 bases for J; bases not matched to a gene: 6. These data come from a study of blood T cell repertoires in COVID-19.

The sequenced sample consisted of peripheral blood. The sequence was obtained from a woman aged 65 to 85 with acute or convalescent COVID-19. The V and J genes are TRBV30 and TRBJ1-5; 11 bases align to TRBD1. The CDR3 bases are TGTGCCTGGAGTGCCGGGACAGGGGGAAGGCAGCCCCAGCATTTT. Protein sequence: CAWSAGTGGRQPQHF. The full variable domain, its missing parts supplied by reference TRBV30 and TRBJ1-5, is SQTIHQWPATLVQPVGSPLSLECTVEGTSNPNLYWYRQAAGRGLQLLFYSVGIGQISSEVPQNLSASRPQDRQFILSSKKLLLSDSGFYLCAWSAGTGGRQPQHFGDGTRLSIL.